Here is one TCR beta chain with its context. This clone has more than one count but fewer than ten. No cognate antigen has been identified for it. No much larger clonotype is one base removed from it; base qualities were not supplied. Explained via the paper, the time point label denotes: more than 3 weeks on oral tofacitinib. The sample's treatment or condition, from its label and the paper: oral pan-JAK inhibitor, 5-10 mg twice daily. Lesional scalp punch biopsies and peripheral blood were collected from alopecia areata patients. PBMCs were separated by density centrifugation and stained for CD3, CD4 and CD8, after which CD4+ and CD8+ T cells were sorted on a FACSAria. Libraries were made using the immunoSEQ multiplex PCR assay. RNA was extracted from all samples and reverse transcribed into cDNA as template for TCR sequencing. SuperScript III was used for first-strand cDNA synthesis, primed with a 2:1 mix of oligo-dT and random hexamers. A synthetic immune receptor repertoire was used to measure amplification bias, and any remaining bias was corrected computationally. Under the source paper's analysis protocol: Raw reads were preprocessed to remove errors, and CDR3 was defined by IMGT conventions from the conserved cysteine to phenylalanine. Clonality was computed as 1 minus the Shannon entropy, with the entropy normalized by log2 of the number of productive unique TCRs. Whether scalp clones were CD4 or CD8 was inferred by matching scalp TCRbeta sequences against CD4 and CD8 repertoires sorted from blood. In its TCRdb copy, this immuneACCESS table keeps in-frame sequences only and misses some clones. Where compared with another copy, unresolved V genes explain less than half of these, and the others have no known cause. V and J calls and clone size are those listed in that table; D and trimming were worked out from the DNA. The sample profile shows some 99,000 clones; 60% to 75% of them were found once. About 14% of the sample lies in the top ten.

The junction shows trimming of 1 base on V and 6 bases on J, plus 6 bases between the germline ends. CDR1 and CDR2 are read off the germline V gene as MGHRA and YSYEKL. The CDR3 spans 12 residues, from the cysteine through the phenylalanine. Left in the record is the CDR3 DNA by itself, 36 bases read in frame from the first base. This entry belongs to a study of CD8+ T cells in alopecia areata (dated by TCRdb to 2016 to 2019). With respect to the entire study: Treated patients were enrolled in an open-label pilot trial of oral tofacitinib at 5 to 10 mg twice daily for moderate-to-severe alopecia areata. Patients stayed on tofacitinib for 6 to 18 months and then had 6 months of follow-up off drug so that delayed response and recurrence could be assessed. Disease severity in treated patients was measured with the SALT score, which quantifies the percentage of affected scalp surface area. The study used high-throughput TCRbeta sequencing to examine T cell clonal expansion in alopecia areata, in both the C3H/HeJ mouse model and human patients. Human TCRbeta sequencing covered scalp tissue and sorted CD4+ and CD8+ peripheral blood T cells from patchy and totalis/universalis alopecia areata patients and healthy controls. Patients on tofacitinib were biopsied at baseline and after 4 and 24 weeks of treatment, and several of the patients also had a later scalp biopsy. Scalp clonality was compared among normal scalp (n=4), patchy alopecia areata scalp (n=8), and alopecia totalis/universalis scalp (n=8). RNA was obtained with the PAXgene miRNA kit for fixed scalp, the miRNeasy kit for PBMCs, and the RNeasy kit for mouse skin. immunoSEQ multiplex PCR using 35 Vbeta forward primers and 13 Jbeta reverse primers was used to amplify TCRbeta CDR3 regions.

Study-wide conclusions, independent of this receptor: The treated cohort was small, with a single nonresponder, so links between baseline CD8+ expansion and response need larger studies. Unlike mouse skin, where gammadelta T cells dominate, normal human skin contains resident alphabeta T cells that get sequenced too, which complicates analysis of the scalp TCR repertoire. Many expanded lesional clones persisted in scalp and blood during tofacitinib treatment, which may partly explain relapse after stopping treatment. Compared with normal scalp, lesional scalp had higher clonality and more expanded CD8+ clones, particularly in alopecia totalis/universalis, a pattern that suggests antigenic drive. Shared TCR sequences between patients were less evident than in mice, which may be partly attributable to HLA diversity in the patient population. With tofacitinib, both scalp clonality and the number of expanded CD8+ clones among the top 100 scalp clones went down significantly.

The sample here was CD8+ T cells sorted from blood, taken at week 4, from a patient treated with tofacitinib. The TCR was taken from a human donor with alopecia areata. The sequence is built from TRBV4-1 and TRBJ1-1; the D gene remains uncertain. In nucleotides, the sequence is TGCGCCAGCAGCCAAGGTGGTCCTGAAGCTTTCTTT. Translated, it reads CASSQGGPEAFF.